Listed below are T cell receptor beta chains from one sample, sequenced in a study of CD8 T cells in ankylosing spondylitis. TCRdb independently ran MiXCR on the 5' RACE reads; one entry per CDR3 protein. The table includes about 340,000 distinct CDR3 sequences, around 8% detected once. What was sequenced was blood, either unsorted or a sorted T cell fraction (not recorded which). Every receptor here comes from a male donor with ankylosing spondylitis. The CDR3 runs from the conserved cysteine through the conserved F or W. A D gene is named only where the DNA matches it firmly. Expanded clones are given a class, and other clones once, few, many or no size at all.

D gene,clone size,J gene,V gene,CDR3 DNA,CDR3 protein
-,-,TRBJ2-2,TRBV24-1,TGTGCCACCAGTGACCACATAGGCGGGGAGCTGTTTTTT,CATSDHIGGELFF
TRBD2,-,TRBJ2-7,TRBV5-5,TGTGCCAGCAGGGAAGGACTAGCGGGAGCCTACGAGCAGTACTTC,CASREGLAGAYEQYF
-,few,TRBJ1-5,TRBV6-1,TGTGCCAGCAGTCCGCAGATTAGCAATCAGCCCCAGCATTTT,CASSPQISNQPQHF
-,-,TRBJ2-1,TRBV20-1,TGCAGTGCTAGGGGAGGGGGCGCGGGACGGACCTACAATGAGCAGTTCTTC,CSARGGGAGRTYNEQFF
-,many,TRBJ1-1,TRBV3-1,TGTGCCAGCAGCCCCGGGGAGGGACACAAGGGAGTAAGGGCTTTCTTT,CASSPGEGHKGVRAFF
-,few,TRBJ1-1,TRBV5-1,TGCGCCAGCAGCTCCTTTTTCTTGGGGGGCACTGAAGCTTTCTTT,CASSSFFLGGTEAFF
-,-,TRBJ2-1,TRBV5-1,TGCGCCAGCAGGGAGAGAGACAATGAGCAGTTCTTC,CASRERDNEQFF
-,-,TRBJ2-5,TRBV4-3,TGCGCCAGCAGCCAACAGACAGGCGGCGGGGAGACCCAGTACTTC,CASSQQTGGGETQYF
TRBD2,-,TRBJ2-5,TRBV28,TGTGCCAGCAGTTCCGGGGGGGCGGGAGGAGGAGAGACCCAGTACTTC,CASSSGGAGGGETQYF
-,few,TRBJ2-3,TRBV5-1,TGCGCCAGCAGCACCGGGAGAGTTGAAGATACGCAGTATTTT,CASSTGRVEDTQYF
TRBD1,few,TRBJ1-4,TRBV20-1,TGCAGTGCTAGAGATATCAGGGGGGGTGTTCGTGAAAAACTGTTTTTT,CSARDIRGGVREKLFF
TRBD2,few,TRBJ2-7,TRBV5-1,TGCGCCAGCAGCTTGGTGGCTAGCGGGACCTCGTACGAGCAGTACTTC,CASSLVASGTSYEQYF
-,few,TRBJ1-1,TRBV20-1,TGCAGTGCTAGCGGCGGGAGGGGCCAGGCTGAAGCTTTCTTT,CSASGGRGQAEAFF
-,many,TRBJ2-6,TRBV5-1,TGCGCCAGCCTAGAAGGGATCGGGGCCAACGTCCTGACTTTC,CASLEGIGANVLTF
-,few,TRBJ1-4,TRBV2,TGTGCCAGCAGTGAGGGACGGGACATTGAAAAACTGTTTTTT,CASSEGRDIEKLFF
-,-,TRBJ1-2,TRBV4-2,TGTGCCAGCAGCCCCGCGACTGTCTATGGCTACACCTTC,CASSPATVYGYTF
-,few,TRBJ2-1,TRBV6-1,TGTGCCAGCAGTCTGAAAAGGGGCAATGAGCAGTTCTTC,CASSLKRGNEQFF
TRBD1,few,TRBJ2-1,TRBV14,TGTGCCAGCAGCCAAGATCGGACAGGGCGGCAGTTCTTC,CASSQDRTGRQFF
-,many,TRBJ1-3,TRBV30,TGTGCCTGGAATGGAGTCTTCGGTGGAAACACCATATATTTT,CAWNGVFGGNTIYF
-,-,TRBJ1-2,TRBV20-1,TGCAGTGCCCCCTCGGGGGGGTACTATGGCTACACCTTC,CSAPSGGYYGYTF
-,many,TRBJ1-5,TRBV28,TGTGCCAGCAGTTTACCCAGGGGGCCCCAGCATTTT,CASSLPRGPQHF
TRBD2,few,TRBJ2-3,TRBV5-1,TGCGCCAGCAGCTTAGCGGGAGTCAGCGCGCAGTATTTT,CASSLAGVSAQYF
-,-,TRBJ1-3,TRBV5-1,TGCGCCAGCAGCTTGTCGTGGGGCTCTGGAAACACCATATATTTT,CASSLSWGSGNTIYF
-,few,TRBJ2-1,TRBV29-1,TGCAGCGTTGGATTCAGGGAAGAACGAAATGAGCAGTTCTTC,CSVGFREERNEQFF
-,once,TRBJ2-2,TRBV27,TGTGCCAGCAGTTTATGGGGGGAGCTGTTTTTT,CASSLWGELFF
TRBD1,many,TRBJ2-2,TRBV28,TGTGCCAGCAGTCCCCCGGGACAGGGGAACACCGGGGAGCTGTTTTTT,CASSPPGQGNTGELFF
-,many,TRBJ1-1,TRBV5-1,TGCGCCAGCAGCTTCGGAGGGTATGACACTGAAGCTTTCTTT,CASSFGGYDTEAFF
TRBD2,-,TRBJ2-7,TRBV20-1,TGCAGTGCTGCCCCCAGGGGTAGCGGGAGCAGTGGTGAGCAGTACTTC,CSAAPRGSGSSGEQYF
-,-,TRBJ1-2,TRBV2,TGTGCCAGCAGTCTGACCGCTGGGACCGCTAACTATGGCTACACCTTC,CASSLTAGTANYGYTF
TRBD2,few,TRBJ2-2,TRBV29-1,TGCAGCGTGGGCGGCGGGGGTGGCACCGGGGAGCTGTTTTTT,CSVGGGGGTGELFF
TRBD2,few,TRBJ2-2,TRBV6-2/TRBV6-3,TGTGCCAGCAGTCCCGAAGCCGGGAGGCGCTACACCGGGGAGCTGTTTTTT,CASSPEAGRRYTGELFF
-,-,TRBJ2-7,TRBV18,TGTGCCAGCTCACCGGGGGACCACGAGCAGTACTTC,CASSPGDHEQYF
-,-,TRBJ2-3,TRBV6-2/TRBV6-3,TGTGCCAGCAGTTACACGAGCACAGATACGCAGTATTTT,CASSYTSTDTQYF
TRBD2,few,TRBJ2-2,TRBV18,TGTGCCAGCTCACCAAACGTCGGGAGGACCGGGGAGCTGTTTTTT,CASSPNVGRTGELFF
-,-,TRBJ1-6,TRBV7-3,TGTGCCAGCAGCCCCACGGCCAGGGAAGATTCACCCCTCCACTTT,CASSPTAREDSPLHF
TRBD2,-,TRBJ2-2,TRBV4-2,TGTGCCAGCAGCCAAGACGGGCTAGCGGGAGGCACCGGGGAGCTGTTTTTT,CASSQDGLAGGTGELFF
-,few,TRBJ2-3,TRBV10-1,TGCGCCAGCAGCCGCGGGCTTGGGTCTAGCACAGATACGCAGTATTTT,CASSRGLGSSTDTQYF
-,few,TRBJ2-2,TRBV12-3/TRBV12-4,TGTGCCAGCAGTTTAAGGGTGTTGGCGGGACTTAACACCGGGGAGCTGTTTTTT,CASSLRVLAGLNTGELFF
TRBD1,-,TRBJ2-3,TRBV13,TGTGCCAGCAGCTTGACAGGGGGGCCCACAGATACGCAGTATTTT,CASSLTGGPTDTQYF
-,-,TRBJ2-7,TRBV7-8,TGTGCCAGCAGCTTAGAGGGTCGAGTCGGCGAGCAGTACTTC,CASSLEGRVGEQYF
-,-,TRBJ1-1,TRBV11-3,TGTGCCAGCAGCTTGTCCCCTACGAACACTGAAGCTTTCTTT,CASSLSPTNTEAFF
-,many,TRBJ2-4,TRBV27,TGTGCCAGCAGTTTAAACAGGGAAAACATTCAGTACTTC,CASSLNRENIQYF
TRBD1,-,TRBJ2-5,TRBV9,TGTGCCAGCAGCCCTCGAGGGGCAGGGGGAGAGACCCAGTACTTC,CASSPRGAGGETQYF
TRBD2,few,TRBJ2-1,TRBV20-1,TGCAGTGTACCCAATTCCGGGGCTAGCGGATATTACAATGAGCAGTTCTTC,CSVPNSGASGYYNEQFF
TRBD1,many,TRBJ2-7,TRBV5-1,TGTGCCAGCAGTTCCGGGACAGGGACCTACGAGCAGTACTTC,CASSSGTGTYEQYF
TRBD2,few,TRBJ2-1,TRBV5-1,TGCGCCAGCAGACGCACTAGCGGAGACCACAATGAGCAGTTCTTC,CASRRTSGDHNEQFF
-,-,TRBJ1-3,TRBV29-1,TGCAGCGCCGGGACGTCCGGGAACACCATATATTTT,CSAGTSGNTIYF
TRBD1,-,TRBJ2-2,TRBV18,TGTGCCAGCTCCCAAGACAGGGGTCGGGCCGGGGAGCTGTTTTTT,CASSQDRGRAGELFF
-,-,TRBJ2-2,TRBV16,TGTGCCAGCATCTATCGGAGGGATGCCGGGGAGCTGTTTTTT,CASIYRRDAGELFF
-,few,TRBJ2-5,TRBV20-1,TGCAGTGCCCCGGACAGTCAAGAGACCCAGTACTTC,CSAPDSQETQYF
-,-,TRBJ1-5,TRBV30,TGTGCCTGGAGTCGGCAGCAGGGTCAGCCCCAGCATTTT,CAWSRQQGQPQHF
-,-,TRBJ2-1,TRBV20-1,TGCAGTGCTAGTCGTGGCCTTGGGAACAATGAGCAGTTCTTC,CSASRGLGNNEQFF
-,-,TRBJ1-1,TRBV5-1,TGCGCCAGCAGCTCGCCCTTCCCGGGGGGAGAAGCTTTCTTT,CASSSPFPGGEAFF
-,-,TRBJ1-1,TRBV7-2,TGTGCCAGCGCCTCCGGGCCTGAAGCTTTCTTT,CASASGPEAFF
-,-,TRBJ2-2,TRBV20-1,TGCAGTGCTAGAGAGCCTACCGGGGAGCTGTTTTTT,CSAREPTGELFF
-,few,TRBJ2-5,TRBV4-1,TGCGCCAGCAGCCAGTTGCGCGGAGAGACCCAGTACTTC,CASSQLRGETQYF
-,-,TRBJ2-1,TRBV5-1,TGCGCCAGCAGCTTGGTTGGGGCAGGGGACAATGAGCAGTTCTTC,CASSLVGAGDNEQFF
-,-,TRBJ2-2,TRBV3-1,TGTGCCAGCAGCCAAGATTCTGGCAGGGTTGGCGGGGAGCTGTTTTTT,CASSQDSGRVGGELFF
-,-,TRBJ2-1,TRBV3-1,TGTGCCAGCAGCCAGATGGCGGTCGGTAATGAGCAGTTCTTC,CASSQMAVGNEQFF